Each of the 15 T cell receptor beta chains below was sequenced from the same sample in a study of blood T cell repertoires in COVID-19. The table came from immunoSEQ multiplex PCR; TCRdb's copy has only in-frame clones and leaves some out. The table has 300,000 or so clones, around 83% seen once. Specimen: peripheral blood. The source is a woman between 50 and 59 years old with acute or convalescent COVID-19.

This chain links TRBV3-1 (or the pseudogene TRBV3-2) with TRBJ1-4; D gene uncertain. The CDR3 runs 13 residues. Trimming cost V 1 base and J 8 bases, with 8 bases left between them. Germline CDR1 and CDR2: LGHDT and YNNKEL (reference sequence). The CDR3 is CASSQAEGEKLFF. CDR3 sequence (DNA): TGTGCCAGCAGCCAAGCAGAGGGAGAAAAACTGTTTTTT.

V usage is TRBV18 and J usage is TRBJ2-1; tentative D call: TRBD2 (5 bases). Germline loops: CDR1 KGHSH, CDR2 LQKENI. The V gene lost 1 base and the J gene lost 7 bases, with 17 bases spanning the gap. CDR3 length: 16 residues. CDR3 in DNA: TGTGCCAGCTCACCACAAGGCACGGGAATGGGGAATGAGCAGTTCTTC. Translated: CASSPQGTGMGNEQFF.

The gene calls are TRBV7-2 and TRBJ2-2; perhaps TRBD1 as D (6 bases). The CDR3 length is 14 residues. Germline loops: CDR1 SGHTA, CDR2 FQGNSA. V was cut by 4 bases and J by 5 bases, with 11 bases left in between. CDR3 sequence (DNA): TGTGCCAGCAGCTCCCGACAGGAAACCGGGGAGCTGTTTTTT. Protein: CASSSRQETGELFF.

The CDR3 is CASSQGPILNTEAFF. DNA of the CDR3: TGTGCCAGCAGCCAAGGGCCCATCCTTAATACTGAAGCTTTCTTT. This chain connects TRBV4-2 to TRBJ1-1; D ambiguous. Germline V gene lookup returns CDR1 LGHNA and CDR2 YNFKEQ. The V and J ends lost 1 base and 5 bases respectively, with 14 bases between them. The CDR3 is 15 residues long.

This chain links TRBV5-6 with TRBJ1-5; D remains unclear. The CDR3 runs to 14 residues. V was cut by 3 bases and J by 0 bases, with 7 bases left in between. The germline V gene has CDR1 SGHDT and CDR2 YYEEEE. The CDR3 DNA sequence: TGTGCCAGCAGCTATTTCCTTAGCAATCAGCCCCAGCATTTT. It codes for CASSYFLSNQPQHF.

The genes are TRBV5-6 and TRBJ2-7; D call uncertain. Germline V lookup: CDR1 SGHDT, CDR2 YYEEEE. V dropped 0 bases and J dropped 4 bases, with 8 bases sitting between them. The CDR3 covers 13 residues. The chain's CDR3 is CASSLARGYEQYF. The CDR3 nucleotides read TGTGCCAGCAGCTTGGCAAGAGGTTACGAGCAGTACTTC. The entire variable domain, with the rest obtained from reference TRBV5-6 and TRBJ2-7, is as follows: DAGVTQSPTHLIKTRGQQVTLRCSPKSGHDTVSWYQQALGQGPQFIFQYYEEEERQRGNFPDRFSGHQFPNYSSELNVNALLLGDSALYLCASSLARGYEQYFGPGTRLTVT.

The CDR3 region is CASSQVRGDEQYF. The CDR3 DNA is TGTGCCAGCAGCCAAGTACGAGGAGACGAGCAGTACTTC. The chain has TRBV4-2 and TRBJ2-7; D unclear. This CDR3 contains 13 residues. Between the trimmed V and J ends, which lost 1 base and 5 bases, there was a span of 9 bases. Germline CDR1 is LGHNA and CDR2 is YNFKEQ.

This clone was observed a handful of times. This rearrangement joins TRBV6-5 to TRBJ1-1; D perhaps matches TRBD1 (5 bases). V was trimmed by 3 bases and J by 3 bases, leaving 14 bases between them. The CDR3 extends over 15 amino acids. Germline CDR1 MNHEY, CDR2 SVGAGI. CDR3 in DNA: TGTGCCAGCAGTTATCGGCAGGTCAGGGACACTGAAGCTTTCTTT. Its translation: CASSYRQVRDTEAFF.

This clone was detected a few times. The rearrangement links TRBV18 to TRBJ1-1, with no clear D. CDR1 KGHSH and CDR2 LQKENI come from the germline V gene. The CDR3 contains 12 residues. Trimming left V 3 bases short and J 7 bases short, with 9 bases between. The CDR3 is CASSPMEGEAFF. The CDR3 DNA reads as TGTGCCAGCTCACCGATGGAGGGTGAAGCTTTCTTT.

In regard to this clone: Compared with germline, one end of the junction differs, possibly owing to a read error. This chain joins TRBV7-9 and TRBJ1-2, with unresolved D. The CDR3 length is 12 residues. Germline CDR1 SEHNR, CDR2 FQNEAQ (reference sequence). The CDR3 DNA reads as TGTGCCAGCAGCTTGGAATCCCGCGGGGAAGTCTTC. It yields the protein CASSLESRGEVF.

The chain couples TRBV24-1 to TRBJ2-2; 8 bases are shared with TRBD1. The CDR3 consists of 15 residues. The trim removed 9 bases at V and 3 bases at J, leaving 8 bases unmatched. Germline CDR1 is KGHDR and CDR2 is SFDVKD. The CDR3 coding sequence is TGTGCCACCGCAGCAGGGGGCAAGGACACCGGGGAGCTGTTTTTT. Encoded protein: CATAAGGKDTGELFF.

This sequence joins TRBV7-6 and TRBJ2-5; weak D call: TRBD2 (7 bases). The length of the CDR3 is 17 residues. The V end was cut by 5 bases, the J end by 1 base, with 20 bases between. Germline V gene lookup returns CDR1 SGHVS and CDR2 FNYEAQ. DNA for the CDR3: TGTGCCAGCAGCCAGGGTCGGGGCGGGGGCTTCCAAGAGACCCAGTACTTC. Translated: CASSQGRGGGFQETQYF.

The chain recombines TRBV7-9 with TRBJ1-1; possible D gene TRBD1, 6 bases. In germline, CDR1 is SEHNR, CDR2 FQNEAQ (reference sequence). This CDR3 is 14 amino acids long. Between the trimmed V and J ends, which lost 1 base and 3 bases, there was a span of 9 bases. The CDR3 DNA reads as TGTGCCAGCAGCTTAGGCTCAGGGGACACTGAAGCTTTCTTT. Protein: CASSLGSGDTEAFF.

This clone has just one count. The chain uses TRBV6-5 and TRBJ1-5, with D maybe TRBD1 (6 bases). CDR3 length: 14 residues. The ends were cut back, 7 bases at V and 7 bases at J, with 17 bases in the middle. CDR1 MNHEY and CDR2 SVGAGI come from the germline V gene. The CDR3 DNA reads as TGTGCCAGCACAGGGGCACCCCAGGGGCAGCCCCAGCATTTT. Amino acids: CASTGAPQGQPQHF.

The gene calls are TRBV11-3 and TRBJ2-1; D might be TRBD1 (6 bases). The length of the CDR3 is 14 residues. Looked up from germline, CDR1 is SGHNT and CDR2 is YENEEA. Trimming removed 5 bases at V and 2 bases at J, with 10 bases between. CDR3 nucleotide sequence: TGTGCCAGCAGCCGTAACAGGGCCTACAATGAGCAGTTCTTC. Translation gives CASSRNRAYNEQFF. Looking up the rest from reference TRBV11-3 and TRBJ2-1 gives the full variable domain: EAGVVQSPRYKIIEKKQPVAFWCNPISGHNTLYWYLQNLGQGPELLIRYENEEAVDDSQLPKDRFSAERLKGVDSTLKIQPAELGDSAVYLCASSRNRAYNEQFFGPGTRLTVL.